This note documents a single T cell receptor (beta chain) sequence. Its specificity is unknown. This sample stems from a study of cytomegalovirus exposure and HLA in healthy donors. The CDR3 runs 15 residues. Germline CDR1 LGHNA, CDR2 YSLEER. J lost 5 bases, V lost 3 bases, and 3 bases had no gene match. Vbeta (60) and Jbeta (13) primers were used in the PCR. Sequencing used immunoSEQ multiplex PCR; TCRdb keeps in-frame clones, though not all of them. The profile covers 210,000 or so clones, with about 84% appearing a single time and 1.3% taken by the ten largest. Broader study findings: Accurate prediction of HLA-A and HLA-B alleles (for most subjects) was reportedly achieved from TCR beta sequences. According to an earlier analysis, most TCR beta V segments yielded productive rearrangements about 87% or about 30% of the time. Investigators reported about 160 TCR beta chains as tied to cytomegalovirus. The availability of immune exposure information extended only to CMV serostatus.

This sequence was found in a human donor in good health. The sequencing sample was made of PBMCs. The chain recombines TRBV4-3 with TRBJ2-1; TRBD2 matches 11 bases. This chain's CDR3 is CASSQQTSGNNEQFF. DNA of the CDR3: TGCGCCAGCAGCCAGCAGACTAGCGGGAACAATGAGCAGTTCTTC.